This T cell receptor (beta chain) was observed in a study of blood T cell repertoires in COVID-19 (dated by TCRdb to the early 2020s). Background on the whole study: Samples from collaborators originated in the United States, Italy and Spain and spanned both the acute and convalescent phases of COVID-19. The dataset comprised deeply sampled blood TCRbeta repertoires from subjects exposed to, actively infected with, or recovered from COVID-19. Where available, HLA class I and class II types were taken from metadata supplied by the sample provider and were not determined by assay-based typing. The material from the prospective study consisted of cDNA or gDNA derived from T cells, B-cell-depleted T cells, or PBMCs. Sample metadata almost always included a de-identified subject ID, COVID-19 status, age in years and sex. A freely available public database, intended as a resource for researchers studying the immune response to SARS-CoV-2, is where the repertoires were released. Samples came from the ongoing ImmuneRACE study (first 160 participants) plus 1,254 subjects from 6 global collaborators.

Collaborating institutions collected whole blood in K2EDTA tubes following their own protocols. For TCRbeta analysis, collaborators shipped samples in one of three forms: frozen whole blood, isolated PBMCs, or DNA extracted from either of those sample types. What the study reported, not specific to this receptor: Clinical and demographic metadata were provided uncurated, with the amount varying by source and participant.

At the junction V is shortened by 5 bases and J by 0 bases; bases outside the gene matches: 14. CDR3 length: 19 amino acids, cysteine to phenylalanine. The kept DNA is CDR3 alone, 57 bases in frame from the first base. Based on the germline V gene (reference sequence), the CDR1 and CDR2 sequences are LNHNV and YYDKDF. Details on this clone: Its target antigen remains unknown. One base away there is no much larger clone; base qualities are not given.

TCRbeta CDR3 regions were amplified from genomic DNA using the immunoSEQ Assay, a bias-controlled multiplex PCR. The original methods were these. The number of nucleated cells in each sample was estimated from the amplification of reference gene primers within the assay. Sequence reads were collapsed and filtered to measure the absolute abundance of every unique TCRbeta CDR3 rearrangement. For each sample, productive Simpson clonality was calculated as the square root of Simpson's diversity index over productive rearrangements. TCRdb retrieved this table from immuneACCESS and kept in-frame rearrangements only. Not all clones are present; in checked studies, unresolved V genes account for under half, and no reason is known for the remainder. Clonal size and the V and J genes are those of that table, whereas D and trimming came from the DNA. The sample yields 200,000 to 250,000 clones; more than 75% were counted once. About 12% of the sample is taken by the ten largest.

The sequenced sample consisted of peripheral blood. The TCR sequence derives from an elderly man with acute or convalescent COVID-19. The V and J genes are TRBV15 and TRBJ1-5, and 9 junction bases match TRBD1. The DNA sequence reads TGTGCCACCAGCGGCAAAGCGGGACAGGGACCTTTTAGCAATCAGCCCCAGCATTTT. It translates to CATSGKAGQGPFSNQPQHF. Reference TRBV15 and TRBJ1-5 genes cover what lies past the CDR3, so the full variable domain is DAMVIQNPRYQVTQFGKPVTLSCSQTLNHNVMYWYQQKSSQAPKLLFHYYDKDFNNEADTPDNFQSRRPNTSFCFLDIRSPGLGDTAMYLCATSGKAGQGPFSNQPQHFGDGTRLSIL.